What follows are 25 T cell receptor beta chains derived from one specimen sequenced in a study of shared clonotypes between healthy human individuals. Sequencing used immunoSEQ multiplex PCR; TCRdb keeps in-frame clones, though not all of them. This table holds about 96,000 clones, around 43% found once. The sample was PBMCs. Source of these receptors: a middle-aged woman in good health. Some clones in this sample may be carry-over from other donors' samples.

Remarks on this clone: This likely came from a read error, as a far larger clone is one base away. Other DNA variants within this sample encode the same CDR3. The rearrangement links TRBV7-9 to TRBJ1-2, with D hard to call. V gave up 1 base and J gave up 7 bases, with 13 bases separating them. The CDR3 is 14 residues long. The germline gives CDR1 SEHNR, CDR2 FQNEAQ (reference sequence). CDR3 region: CASSLGPGWSGYTF. The DNA of the CDR3 is TGTGCCAGCAGCTTAGGCCCGGGTTGGAGTGGCTACACCTTC.

On this clone itself: A far larger clone is off by one base, so a read error is likely. This chain uses TRBV6-6 with TRBJ2-3, with D tentatively TRBD1 (5 bases). Germline V gene data show CDR1 as MNHNY and CDR2 as SVGAGI (reference sequence). The CDR3 covers 15 residues. The CDR3 nucleotides are TGTGCCAGCAGTTCCCATTCCGATCGCACAGGTACGCAGTATTTT. This sequence encodes CASSSHSDRTGTQYF.

V gene TRBV5-4 combines with J gene TRBJ2-1; 8 nucleotides match TRBD2. The V segment lost 2 bases and the J segment 9 bases; nucleotides outside the gene matches: 7. Germline assignment: CDR1 SGHNT and CDR2 YYREEE (reference sequence). The CDR3 sequence is 14 residues long. The CDR3 loop reads CASSFSGTLGEQFF. CDR3 coding DNA: TGTGCCAGCAGCTTTAGCGGGACCCTCGGTGAGCAGTTCTTC.

V is TRBV7-8 and J is TRBJ1-5, with D possibly TRBD1 on 5 matching bases. Trimming left V 1 base short and J 2 bases short, with 9 bases between. This CDR3 region has 15 residues. Germline CDR1 and CDR2: SGHVS and FQNEAQ. CDR3 sequence: CASSLEGRGNQPQHF. In DNA, the CDR3 is TGTGCCAGCAGCTTAGAGGGCAGGGGCAATCAGCCCCAGCATTTT. The variable domain in full, completed from reference TRBV7-8 and TRBJ1-5, reads GAGVSQSPRYKVAKRGQDVALRCDPISGHVSLFWYQQALGQGPEFLTYFQNEAQLDKSGLPSDRFFAERPEGSVSTLKIQRTQQEDSAVYLCASSLEGRGNQPQHFGDGTRLSIL.

This clone came up many times. Distinct nucleotide sequences in the sample also encode this CDR3. V and J are TRBV5-1 and TRBJ2-5; D is unresolved. Per the germline V gene, CDR1 is SGHRS and CDR2 is YFSETQ. The CDR3 consists of 12 residues. The V end was cut by 0 bases, the J end by 5 bases, with 5 bases between. CDR3 sequence (DNA): TGCGCCAGCAGCTTGGGATTGGAGACCCAGTACTTC. This gives the protein CASSLGLETQYF.

Points on this clone: This is likely an artifact of a read error, given a far larger clone one base away. The rearrangement joins TRBV27 to TRBJ2-7, with TRBD2 matching 10 bases. The CDR3 has 15 amino acids. Germline CDR1 and CDR2: MNHEY and SMNVEV (reference sequence). J lost 6 bases, V lost 6 bases, and 11 bases had no gene match. The CDR3, as DNA: TGTGCCAGCAGACAAACTAGCGGGGCTTCAGGCGAGCAGTACTTC. Translation gives CASRQTSGASGEQYF.

This clone has at least ten counts. The same CDR3 can be traced to other DNA sequences in this sample. This chain connects TRBV28 to TRBJ2-7; 13 bases fit TRBD2. The CDR3 spans 17 residues. Germline V gene lookup returns CDR1 MDHEN and CDR2 SYDVKM. Trimming removed 3 bases from V and 2 bases from J; junction bases left unmatched: 7. The CDR3 here is CASSLERGLAGTYEQYF. CDR3 nucleotide sequence: TGTGCCAGCAGTTTGGAACGGGGACTAGCGGGAACCTACGAGCAGTACTTC.

This clone was counted at least ten times. The V and J genes are TRBV6-5 and TRBJ2-7; D may be TRBD1 (6 bases). CDR1 MNHEY and CDR2 SVGAGI come from the germline V gene. V gave up 6 bases and J gave up 5 bases, with 11 bases separating them. The CDR3 spans 12 residues. The CDR3: CASSLGTNEQYF. In DNA form, the CDR3 reads TGTGCCAGCAGCCTCGGGACAAACGAGCAGTACTTC.

This clone was seen repeatedly, ten times or more. This chain uses TRBV19 with TRBJ2-5, with a weak D call TRBD2 (5 bases). Germline V gene sequence: CDR1 LNHDA, CDR2 SQIVND (reference sequence). The CDR3 extends over 15 amino acids. V was trimmed by 6 bases and J by 1 base, leaving 15 bases between them. DNA of the CDR3: TGTGCCAGTAGAACCCTCCCTAGCCCCCAAGAGACCCAGTACTTC. This translates into CASRTLPSPQETQYF. Variable domain in full (rest from reference TRBV19 and TRBJ2-5): DGGITQSPKYLFRKEGQNVTLSCEQNLNHDAMYWYRQDPGQGLRLIYYSQIVNDFQKGDIAEGYSVSREKKESFPLTVTSAQKNPTAFYLCASRTLPSPQETQYFGPGTRLLVL.

This clone has only a few counts. Other DNA sequences in the same sample also yield this CDR3. The chain links TRBV7-9 to TRBJ1-3; D is possibly TRBD1 (5 bases). V lost 4 bases and J lost 4, with 8 bases in between. CDR1 and CDR2 from the germline V gene are SEHNR and FQNEAQ (reference sequence). The CDR3 is 13 amino acids. CDR3 bases: TGTGCCAGCAGCTCCGGGGCGGGAAACACCATATATTTT. Its protein product is CASSSGAGNTIYF. Full variable domain (remainder filled in from reference TRBV7-9 and TRBJ1-3): DTGVSQNPRHKITKRGQNVTFRCDPISEHNRLYWYRQTLGQGPEFLTYFQNEAQLEKSRLLSDRFSAERPKGSFSTLEIQRTEQGDSAMYLCASSSGAGNTIYFGEGSWLTVV.

Ten or more counts support this clone. The chain has TRBV4-2 and TRBJ1-2; 7 bases fit TRBD1. This CDR3 has 15 amino acids. J lost 4 bases, V lost 0 bases, and 5 bases had no gene match. Germline V gene lookup returns CDR1 LGHNA and CDR2 YNFKEQ. CDR3 loop: CASSQDPDRLYGYTF. In nucleotides, the CDR3 is TGTGCCAGCAGCCAAGATCCGGACAGGCTCTATGGCTACACCTTC.

This clone has at least ten counts. The chain links TRBV30 to TRBJ2-7; 8 positions match TRBD1. The CDR3 runs 15 residues. CDR1 is GTSNPN, CDR2 SVGIG, per germline (reference sequence). V was pared by 2 bases and J by 2 bases, with 8 bases of the junction left unmatched. DNA of the CDR3: TGTGCCTGGAGTCGGCCAGGGGGCCCCCCCTACGAGCAGTACTTC. Encoded protein: CAWSRPGGPPYEQYF.

This rearrangement joins TRBV30 to TRBJ1-5; TRBD1 is a possible D gene (5 bases). The CDR3 sequence is 13 residues long. V lost 2 bases, J lost 6 bases, and 11 bases lay in between. CDR1 and CDR2 (germline): GTSNPN, SVGIG (reference sequence). CDR3 DNA sequence: TGTGCCTGGAGTACTGAAGGGACTCAGCCCCAGCATTTT. Encoded protein: CAWSTEGTQPQHF.

This clone was picked up a small number of times. One end of the junction does not line up with germline, which may come from a read error. The V gene is TRBV11-2, the J gene TRBJ2-5; possibly TRBD2 for D (6 bases). The CDR3 has 14 amino acids. Germline V gene lookup returns CDR1 SGHAT and CDR2 FQNNGV. The CDR3 loop is CTSSHGLRGEEQYF. The CDR3 DNA reads TGTACCAGCAGTCACGGACTACGTGGTGAGGAGCAGTACTTC.

In this sample, this clone turned up a few times. The chain carries TRBV7-9 and TRBJ2-5; 11 bases map to TRBD2. The germline V gene encodes CDR1 SEHNR and CDR2 FQNEAQ (reference sequence). The CDR3 is 13 residues long. Germline trimming cut 8 bases from V and 5 bases from J; bases unmatched to any gene: 4. In DNA, the CDR3 is TGTGCCAGCGGATCTAGCGGGAGGGAGACCCAGTACTTC. It yields the protein CASGSSGRETQYF. Full variable domain (outside the CDR3, taken from reference TRBV7-9 and TRBJ2-5): DTGVSQNPRHKITKRGQNVTFRCDPISEHNRLYWYRQTLGQGPEFLTYFQNEAQLEKSRLLSDRFSAERPKGSFSTLEIQRTEQGDSAMYLCASGSSGRETQYFGPGTRLLVL.

This clone was recorded only once. The V and J genes are TRBV4-1 and TRBJ2-7; 11 nucleotides match TRBD2. Germline CDR1 reads MGHRA; CDR2 reads YSYEKL. V shed 4 bases and J 3 bases; nucleotides not matched to a gene: 2. The CDR3 extends over 14 amino acids. DNA of the CDR3: TGCGCCAGCAGCCCGACTAGCGGGAACTACGAGCAGTACTTC. This translates into CASSPTSGNYEQYF.

This clone appeared a few times. The J gene is TRBJ1-5, the V gene TRBV29-1, with D possibly being TRBD1 (6 bases). The CDR3 sequence is 13 residues long. CDR1 and CDR2 from the germline V gene are SQVTM and ANQGSEA. V gave up 1 base and J gave up 2 bases, with 6 bases separating them. CDR3 in DNA: TGCAGCGTTGAAGGGACAGGCAATCAGCCCCAGCATTTT. This codes for CSVEGTGNQPQHF.

The J gene is TRBJ2-7, the V gene TRBV18, with 7 bases lining up with TRBD2. The CDR3 length is 15 residues. V lost 3 bases and J lost 5; bases outside the gene matches: 10. CDR1 is KGHSH, CDR2 LQKENI, per germline. The CDR3 loop reads CASSPRAGRGDEQYF. The CDR3 bases are TGTGCCAGCTCACCTAGGGCAGGGAGGGGCGACGAGCAGTACTTC.

The chain carries TRBV30 and TRBJ1-2, with 12 positions matching TRBD1. J lost 8 bases, V lost 3 bases, and 10 bases had no gene match. This CDR3 is 15 amino acids long. Germline CDR1 reads GTSNPN; CDR2 reads SVGIG (reference sequence). CDR3 loop: CAWSVLGQGAGGYTF. CDR3 nucleotides: TGTGCCTGGAGCGTACTGGGACAGGGGGCGGGAGGCTACACCTTC.

The chain uses TRBV14 and TRBJ1-1; D may be TRBD1 (6 bases). The ends were cut back, 3 bases at V and 5 bases at J, with 10 bases in the middle. CDR1 is SGHDN, CDR2 FVKESK, per germline. CDR3 size: 13 residues. CDR3 region: CASSQGAGTEAFF. CDR3 nucleotide sequence: TGTGCCAGCAGCCAGGGGGCCGGGACTGAAGCTTTCTTT.

V usage is TRBV5-1 and J usage is TRBJ2-1; 13 bases map to TRBD2. V was clipped by 4 bases and J by 6 bases; unmatched bases: 7. Germline CDR1 and CDR2: SGHRS and YFSETQ. The CDR3 totals 16 residues. This CDR3 is CASSGTGTSGANEQFF. As DNA, the CDR3 is TGCGCCAGCAGCGGAACCGGGACTAGCGGGGCCAATGAGCAGTTCTTC.

With regard to this clone: This specimen includes other DNA sequences encoding the same CDR3. The rearrangement joins TRBV30 to TRBJ2-7, with TRBD2 matching 9 bases. The germline V gene encodes CDR1 GTSNPN and CDR2 SVGIG (reference sequence). The V segment lost 7 bases and the J segment 0 bases; nucleotides outside the gene matches: 4. The CDR3 totals 13 residues. CDR3 in amino acids: CALEAGGSYEQYF. In DNA, the CDR3 is TGTGCCTTGGAAGCGGGAGGCTCCTACGAGCAGTACTTC. The whole variable domain, remainder taken from reference TRBV30 and TRBJ2-7, is SQTIHQWPATLVQPVGSPLSLECTVEGTSNPNLYWYRQAAGRGLQLLFYSVGIGQISSEVPQNLSASRPQDRQFILSSKKLLLSDSGFYLCALEAGGSYEQYFGPGTRLTVT.

The rearrangement joins TRBV5-6 to TRBJ1-2; a possible D gene is TRBD1 (6 bases). The CDR3 is made up of 14 amino acids. V was clipped by 6 bases and J by 0 bases, with 12 bases between them. In germline, CDR1 is SGHDT, CDR2 YYEEEE. CDR3 loop: CASNPGASNYGYTF. CDR3 sequence (DNA): TGTGCCAGCAACCCGGGGGCCTCTAACTATGGCTACACCTTC.

This clone was counted at least ten times. The rearrangement joins TRBV5-4 to TRBJ1-3; 7 bases agree with TRBD1. Germline values: CDR1 SGHNT, CDR2 YYREEE (reference sequence). V gave up 0 bases and J gave up 0 bases; unmatched junction bases: 0. This CDR3 comprises 15 residues. CDR3 DNA: TGTGCCAGCAGCTTGGCAGGGGGCTCTGGAAACACCATATATTTT. Its translation: CASSLAGGSGNTIYF. The complete variable domain, with remaining parts taken from reference TRBV5-4 and TRBJ1-3, reads ETGVTQSPTHLIKTRGQQVTLRCSSQSGHNTVSWYQQALGQGPQFIFQYYREEENGRGNFPPRFSGLQFPNYSSELNVNALELDDSALYLCASSLAGGSGNTIYFGEGSWLTVV.

V and J are TRBV28 and TRBJ2-3; 7 positions agree with TRBD2. The junction had 1 base not matched to a gene; V was cut back by 4 bases and J by 3 bases. Per the germline V gene, CDR1 is MDHEN and CDR2 is SYDVKM. The CDR3 loop spans 13 amino acids. The CDR3 is CASSWGGTDTQYF. CDR3 DNA sequence: TGTGCCAGCAGTTGGGGGGGTACAGATACGCAGTATTTT.